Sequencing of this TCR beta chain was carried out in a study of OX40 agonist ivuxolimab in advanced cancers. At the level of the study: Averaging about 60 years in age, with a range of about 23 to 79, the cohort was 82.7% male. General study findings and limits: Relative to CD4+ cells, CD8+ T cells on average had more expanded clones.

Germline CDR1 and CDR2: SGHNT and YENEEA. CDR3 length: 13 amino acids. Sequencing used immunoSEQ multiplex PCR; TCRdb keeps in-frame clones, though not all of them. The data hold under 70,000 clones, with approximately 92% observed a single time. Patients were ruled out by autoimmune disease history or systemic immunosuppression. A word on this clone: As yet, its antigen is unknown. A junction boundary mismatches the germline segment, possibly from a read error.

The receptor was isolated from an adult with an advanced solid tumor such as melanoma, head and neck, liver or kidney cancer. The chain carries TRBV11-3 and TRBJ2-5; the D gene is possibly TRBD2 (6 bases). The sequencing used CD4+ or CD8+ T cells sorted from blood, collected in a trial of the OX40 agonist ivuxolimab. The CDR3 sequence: CASSSRGGETRYF. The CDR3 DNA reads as TGTGCCAGCAGCTCCCGAGGAGGGGAGACCCGGTACTTC. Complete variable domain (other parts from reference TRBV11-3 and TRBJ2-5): EAGVVQSPRYKIIEKKQPVAFWCNPISGHNTLYWYLQNLGQGPELLIRYENEEAVDDSQLPKDRFSAERLKGVDSTLKIQPAELGDSAVYLCASSSRGGETRYFGPGTRLLVL.